A selection of T cell receptor beta chains follows, all from one sample in a study of chemoradiotherapy in HPV16-positive cancers. This table comes from immunoSEQ multiplex PCR, and its TCRdb copy is limited to in-frame clones, with some not included. Here the sample spans 20,000 to 30,000 clones, approximately 94% being singletons. Sampling took place from a patient who underwent chemoradiotherapy. These receptors were collected from a human donor with HPV-associated anogenital cancer. The CDR3 runs from the conserved cysteine through the conserved F or W. D genes are given only for firm matches.

TRBV6-1	NA	TRBJ1-2	CASSQDGSLFYGYTF
TRBV5-1	TRBD1	TRBJ1-3	CASSLTGQGAGNTIYF
TRBV25-1	TRBD2	TRBJ2-3	CASSDPLGLAGTQYF
TRBV28	NA	TRBJ1-5	CASRPSRQGFGQPQHF
TRBV7-2	TRBD1	TRBJ1-5	CASSPDRDQPQHF
TRBV30	TRBD1	TRBJ1-2	CAWSGDRGNYGYTF
TRBV29-1	NA	TRBJ2-2	CSVGGRTNTGELFF
TRBV5-1	TRBD1	TRBJ2-5	CASSSRQGAETQYF
TRBV7-3	NA	TRBJ1-1	CASSSQTLGNTEAFF
TRBV7-2	NA	TRBJ2-7	CASSLGPRGTYEQYF
TRBV5-1	NA	TRBJ2-7	CASSFLTDSYEQYF
TRBV5-4	NA	TRBJ2-3	CASSLYGIPSTDTQYF
TRBV9	NA	TRBJ1-1	CASSAQGTNTEAFF
TRBV7-9	TRBD1	TRBJ1-2	CASSSDRGRPYGYTF
TRBV5-8	TRBD1	TRBJ1-1	CASSRTGTGERAVFF
TRBV5-1	TRBD1	TRBJ2-1	CASSPGRTGTRYNEQFF
TRBV28	NA	TRBJ1-1	CASSFILSRDTEAFF
TRBV6-1	TRBD2	TRBJ2-1	CASSVSEAGGYNEQFF
TRBV10-3	TRBD1	TRBJ1-2	CAISESTGEGYGYTF
TRBV2	NA	TRBJ2-7	CASSEGRGDLYEQYF
TRBV30	NA	TRBJ1-5	CAWSGDSNQPQHF
TRBV28	TRBD1	TRBJ2-7	CASRGTGGSYEQYF
TRBV10-3	NA	TRBJ2-1	CAIKGRGDEQFF
TRBV5-6	NA	TRBJ2-7	CASSLRAGWVGGEQYF
TRBV7-9	TRBD1	TRBJ1-2	CASSLGTGGGYGYTF
TRBV7-9	NA	TRBJ1-5	CASSPDVNQPQHF
TRBV28	NA	TRBJ1-6	CASVDSYSPLHF
TRBV5-4	TRBD1	TRBJ2-7	CASSTGTGSYEQYF
TRBV6-4	NA	TRBJ1-1	CARSTGSEAFF